A selection of T cell receptor beta chains follows, all from one sample in a study of shared clonotypes between healthy human individuals. Only in-frame clones appear in the TCRdb table, and some are missing; sequencing was by immunoSEQ multiplex PCR. The table lists a few hundred thousand clones, around 72% of them singletons. The sequenced sample was memory CD4+ T cells sorted from blood. The receptor source for this set is a man aged 30 to 39 in good health. Both conserved end residues are part of each CDR3. The D gene is left open where the match is weak. A row's size may be missing; if present it is once, few, many or a size class.

clone_size,v_call,d_call,j_call,cdr3_nt,cdr3_aa
.,TRBV11-2,TRBD2,TRBJ2-7,TGTGCCAGCAGCCCTCGACCCCGGGGACTAAACTACGAGCAGTACTTC,CASSPRPRGLNYEQYF
.,TRBV7-2,.,TRBJ2-5,TGTGCCAGCAGCTTAGGCGGTTTTGAGACCCAGTACTTC,CASSLGGFETQYF
.,TRBV7-2,.,TRBJ2-7,TGTGCCAGCAGCCTAGAAGCGGAATACGAGCAGTACTTC,CASSLEAEYEQYF
once,TRBV28,.,TRBJ1-3,TGTGCCAGCAGTTTATCTGGCTCTGGAAACACCATATATTTT,CASSLSGSGNTIYF
.,TRBV11-3,TRBD1,TRBJ1-2,TGTGCCAGCAGCACCCGACAGGGGGCGAGCTATGGCTACACCTTC,CASSTRQGASYGYTF
many,TRBV7-6,TRBD2,TRBJ2-1,TGTGCCAGCAGCCATACCCGGGCTAGCGGAGACAATGAGCAGTTCTTC,CASSHTRASGDNEQFF
.,TRBV18,.,TRBJ2-1,TGTGCCAGCTCACCAACAACGGGACCCTACAATGAGCAGTTCTTC,CASSPTTGPYNEQFF
.,TRBV7-2,TRBD1,TRBJ1-3,TGTGCCAGCAGCTTAGTCAGTACAGGGGGCGGAAACACCATATATTTT,CASSLVSTGGGNTIYF
.,TRBV2,.,TRBJ2-6,TGTGCCAGCAGTGAGCTGGGGGCCCCTGGGGCCAACGTCCTGACTTTC,CASSELGAPGANVLTF
.,TRBV9,.,TRBJ1-1,TGTGCCAGCAGCGCACTAGACAGGCGCACTGAAGCTTTCTTT,CASSALDRRTEAFF
.,TRBV7-3,.,TRBJ2-2,TGTGCCAGCAGCTCCTCGGCCGAGCGGACCGGGGAGCTGTTTTTT,CASSSSAERTGELFF
few,TRBV28,.,TRBJ2-7,TGTGCCAGCAGTACTATCTCCTACGAGCAGTACTTC,CASSTISYEQYF
.,TRBV5-4,.,TRBJ2-1,TGTGCCAGCAGCTTGGTTCCAAAGAGCTCCTACAATGAGCAGTTCTTC,CASSLVPKSSYNEQFF
.,TRBV10-3,.,TRBJ1-1,TGTGCCACCTCGGGCAGGGACACTGAAGCTTTCTTT,CATSGRDTEAFF